This T cell receptor beta chain was captured by sequencing in a study of OX40 agonist ivuxolimab in advanced cancers. The germline gives CDR1 SGHNT, CDR2 YYREEE (reference sequence). This CDR3 contains 13 residues. With 0 bases removed from V and 9 bases from J, the gap between germline ends came to 10 bases. Profiling relied on immunoSEQ multiplex PCR, and the TCRdb table lists in-frame clones only, not all of them. The sample has about 20,000 clones, roughly 83% seen once. The clonotype originates from an adult with an advanced solid tumor such as melanoma, head and neck, liver or kidney cancer. The sample in question was CD4+ or CD8+ T cells sorted from blood, obtained in a trial of the OX40 agonist ivuxolimab. The genes are TRBV5-4 and TRBJ2-1; D gene ambiguous. The CDR3 DNA reads TGTGCCAGCAGCTTGGGGGAAGCCGTTGAGCAGTTCTTC. Translation gives CASSLGEAVEQFF.